This T cell receptor beta chain was retrieved from a study of blood T cells in healthy people across ages. The study, taken as a whole, reports: Estimates drawn from one million T cells were deemed to understate diversity.

The authors extracted at least 5.5 micrograms of total RNA per sample. Germline V gives CDR1 SGHTA, CDR2 FQGNSA. This CDR3 region has 13 residues. V trimming: 4 bases; J trimming: 5 bases; junction bases outside the gene matches: 4. It was with a sample-barcoded 5' primer and a J-beta primer mix that a second PCR of roughly 7 to 12 cycles was run. TCRdb re-called the 5' RACE reads through MiXCR, storing one row per CDR3 protein. This table holds 750,000 to 1,000,000 distinct CDR3 sequences, 29% found once. This clonotype was picked up many times. Its antigen is still unknown. Another study also made use of these data, one on T cells of mothers and their children. Per that study: The study recruited three healthy Caucasian mothers and their six children as donors.

The sequence came from a woman aged 40 to 50 in good health. V and J are TRBV7-2 and TRBJ2-5; 7 nucleotides align to TRBD1. Sequenced input: blood. This CDR3 is CASSWTGPETQYF. CDR3 nucleotide sequence: TGTGCCAGCAGCTGGACAGGCCCCGAGACCCAGTACTTC.